This entry lists 15 T cell receptor beta chains sequenced from one sample in a study of beta chain features in type 1 diabetes. Study results and limitations: Moderately but significantly shorter TCRB CDR3s were found in Type 1 diabetes patients in all four CD4+ subsets.

Expressed TCRB transcripts were sequenced because the entire RNA isolate underwent reverse transcription. Using immunoSEQ multiplex PCR, the repertoire was profiled, and TCRdb retains in-frame clones only, with some absent. Found here are 600,000 to 700,000 clones, 13% of them singletons; the top ten hold 0.022%. Their recognized antigens are unknown. The sample taken for sequencing was naive CD4+ T cells from blood. The origin of the receptors is a young man with type 1 diabetes.

This clone has just a few counts. J is TRBJ1-6 and V is TRBV20-1; D uncertain. V was pared by 5 bases and J by 14 bases, with 10 bases between. The germline gives CDR1 DFQATT, CDR2 SNEGSKA (reference sequence). This CDR3 spans 10 amino acids. The CDR3 reads CSAGRGTLHF. The CDR3 DNA sequence: TGCAGTGCTGGCCGCGGGACCCTCCACTTT.

This clone was counted a few times. V is TRBV4-1 and J is TRBJ2-7; D call uncertain. V lost 3 bases and J lost 2, with 11 bases in between. Germline values: CDR1 MGHRA, CDR2 YSYEKL. This CDR3 comprises 14 residues. CDR3 amino acids: CASSQGEAAYEQYF. CDR3 coding DNA: TGCGCCAGCAGCCAGGGCGAGGCAGCCTACGAGCAGTACTTC.

The sample holds a few counts of this clone. The rearrangement links TRBV29-1 to TRBJ1-2; 7 bases align to TRBD1. The CDR3 runs 15 residues. The trim removed 4 bases at V and 0 bases at J, leaving 8 bases unmatched. Germline V gene sequence: CDR1 SQVTM, CDR2 ANQGSEA. The CDR3 spells CSVVPLRGPNYGYTF. CDR3 nucleotide sequence: TGCAGCGTTGTACCCTTGAGGGGGCCTAACTATGGCTACACCTTC.

The chain couples TRBV27 to TRBJ2-7, with 9 bases matching TRBD1. V lost 7 bases and J lost 3; bases outside the gene matches: 7. The CDR3 is made up of 14 amino acids. The germline CDR1 and CDR2 sequences are MNHEY and SMNVEV (reference sequence). CDR3 residues: CASNSQGAYYEQYF. CDR3 in DNA: TGTGCCAGCAATTCACAGGGGGCATACTACGAGCAGTACTTC.

This clone appeared a few times. The J gene is TRBJ1-1, the V gene TRBV4-2; TRBD1 is a possible D gene (5 bases). Germline CDR1 is LGHNA and CDR2 is YNFKEQ. The CDR3 extends over 14 amino acids. The V gene lost 0 bases and the J gene lost 10 bases, with 15 bases spanning the gap. CDR3 in DNA: TGTGCCAGCAGCCAAGATCTGACAGAAGGTCGAGCTTTCTTT. Translation: CASSQDLTEGRAFF.

The V gene is TRBV29-1, the J gene TRBJ2-7; D is possibly TRBD2 (6 bases). The CDR3 spans 13 residues. V was shortened by 4 bases and J by 5 bases, with 15 bases between the two germline ends. Germline assignment: CDR1 SQVTM and CDR2 ANQGSEA. The CDR3 region is CSVGRAEGDEQYF. In DNA, the CDR3 is TGCAGCGTTGGCCGAGCGGAGGGCGACGAGCAGTACTTC.

The rearrangement uses TRBV28 and TRBJ1-4; possibly TRBD1 for D (6 bases). Germline assignment: CDR1 MDHEN and CDR2 SYDVKM. V was pared by 6 bases and J by 0 bases, with 8 bases between. This CDR3 has 14 residues. CDR3 sequence (DNA): TGTGCCAGCAGACGACAGGCAACTAATGAAAAACTGTTTTTT. This translates into CASRRQATNEKLFF.

This clone turned up a few times. CDR3: CASSYQGSGIQYF. The CDR3 coding sequence is TGTGCCAGCAGTTACCAGGGTTCGGGCATTCAGTACTTC. This rearrangement joins TRBV6-5 to TRBJ2-4; D is possibly TRBD1 (5 bases). The V and J ends lost 2 bases and 9 bases respectively, with 11 bases between them. The CDR3 covers 13 residues. Germline V CDR1 and CDR2: MNHEY, SVGAGI.

The V call is TRBV10-2, the J call TRBJ2-1; D is uncertain. Trimming left V 0 bases short and J 5 bases short, with 8 bases between. Germline CDR1 reads WSHSY; CDR2 reads SAAADI. The CDR3 runs to 14 residues. CDR3 DNA: TGCGCCAGCAGTGAGTCGACTCGAAACAATGAGCAGTTCTTC. Translation: CASSESTRNNEQFF.

A single count supports this clone. The J gene is TRBJ1-5, the V gene TRBV6-1; no firm D call. Per germline, CDR1 MNHNS and CDR2 SASEGT. The CDR3 has 11 amino acids. V lost 6 bases, J lost 5 bases, and 5 bases lay in between. This CDR3 is CASSWDQPQHF. CDR3 in DNA: TGTGCCAGCAGCTGGGATCAGCCCCAGCATTTT.

This clone was observed a handful of times. The chain links TRBV18 to TRBJ2-7, with TRBD1 identical over 8 bases. The CDR3 has 15 residues. In germline, CDR1 is KGHSH, CDR2 LQKENI. V gave up 3 bases and J gave up 3 bases; unmatched junction bases: 7. The CDR3 DNA sequence: TGTGCCAGCTCACCGGGACAGGCGGGCGGCTACGAGCAGTACTTC. Residues: CASSPGQAGGYEQYF.

This clone was observed a few times. The chain couples TRBV28 to TRBJ1-2, with D possibly TRBD1 on 6 matching bases. This CDR3 has 15 residues. Germline loops: CDR1 MDHEN, CDR2 SYDVKM. The V gene lost 6 bases and the J gene lost 7 bases, with 21 bases spanning the gap. CDR3 coding DNA: TGTGCCAGCAGCCCATCGTGGAGGGGGGAGGCTGGCTACACCTTC. Protein product: CASSPSWRGEAGYTF.

This clone turned up a few times. This chain links TRBV18 with TRBJ2-5; D possibly matches TRBD1 or TRBD2 (5 bases each). CDR1 is KGHSH and CDR2 is LQKENI in the germline V gene. Trimming took 3 bases from V and 4 from J, leaving 12 bases between them. The CDR3 contains 14 residues. CDR3 residues: CASSPIQGRETQYF. In nucleotides, the CDR3 is TGTGCCAGCTCACCCATCCAGGGACGAGAGACCCAGTACTTC. Filled out from reference TRBV18 and TRBJ2-5, the complete variable domain reads NAGVMQNPRHLVRRRGQEARLRCSPMKGHSHVYWYRQLPEEGLKFMVYLQKENIIDESGMPKERFSAEFPKEGPSILRIQQVVRGDSAAYFCASSPIQGRETQYFGPGTRLLVL.

V gene TRBV6-1 combines with J gene TRBJ2-7; TRBD1 agrees at 7 bases. The CDR3 length is 15 residues. Per germline, CDR1 MNHNS and CDR2 SASEGT. The V segment lost 5 bases and the J segment 3 bases; nucleotides outside the gene matches: 10. DNA for the CDR3: TGTGCCAGCAGTCCCGGGACAGTCACTCTCTACGAGCAGTACTTC. It specifies CASSPGTVTLYEQYF.

The chain is built from TRBV11-3 and TRBJ2-3; the match to TRBD2 covers 9 bases. CDR1 SGHNT and CDR2 YENEEA come from the germline V gene. The J segment lost 1 base and the V segment lost 4 bases, leaving 3 bases of the junction unmatched. The CDR3 is 15 amino acids. The DNA for the CDR3 is TGTGCCAGCAGCTCCAGGACTAGCGGCACAGATACGCAGTATTTT. The encoded protein is CASSSRTSGTDTQYF.